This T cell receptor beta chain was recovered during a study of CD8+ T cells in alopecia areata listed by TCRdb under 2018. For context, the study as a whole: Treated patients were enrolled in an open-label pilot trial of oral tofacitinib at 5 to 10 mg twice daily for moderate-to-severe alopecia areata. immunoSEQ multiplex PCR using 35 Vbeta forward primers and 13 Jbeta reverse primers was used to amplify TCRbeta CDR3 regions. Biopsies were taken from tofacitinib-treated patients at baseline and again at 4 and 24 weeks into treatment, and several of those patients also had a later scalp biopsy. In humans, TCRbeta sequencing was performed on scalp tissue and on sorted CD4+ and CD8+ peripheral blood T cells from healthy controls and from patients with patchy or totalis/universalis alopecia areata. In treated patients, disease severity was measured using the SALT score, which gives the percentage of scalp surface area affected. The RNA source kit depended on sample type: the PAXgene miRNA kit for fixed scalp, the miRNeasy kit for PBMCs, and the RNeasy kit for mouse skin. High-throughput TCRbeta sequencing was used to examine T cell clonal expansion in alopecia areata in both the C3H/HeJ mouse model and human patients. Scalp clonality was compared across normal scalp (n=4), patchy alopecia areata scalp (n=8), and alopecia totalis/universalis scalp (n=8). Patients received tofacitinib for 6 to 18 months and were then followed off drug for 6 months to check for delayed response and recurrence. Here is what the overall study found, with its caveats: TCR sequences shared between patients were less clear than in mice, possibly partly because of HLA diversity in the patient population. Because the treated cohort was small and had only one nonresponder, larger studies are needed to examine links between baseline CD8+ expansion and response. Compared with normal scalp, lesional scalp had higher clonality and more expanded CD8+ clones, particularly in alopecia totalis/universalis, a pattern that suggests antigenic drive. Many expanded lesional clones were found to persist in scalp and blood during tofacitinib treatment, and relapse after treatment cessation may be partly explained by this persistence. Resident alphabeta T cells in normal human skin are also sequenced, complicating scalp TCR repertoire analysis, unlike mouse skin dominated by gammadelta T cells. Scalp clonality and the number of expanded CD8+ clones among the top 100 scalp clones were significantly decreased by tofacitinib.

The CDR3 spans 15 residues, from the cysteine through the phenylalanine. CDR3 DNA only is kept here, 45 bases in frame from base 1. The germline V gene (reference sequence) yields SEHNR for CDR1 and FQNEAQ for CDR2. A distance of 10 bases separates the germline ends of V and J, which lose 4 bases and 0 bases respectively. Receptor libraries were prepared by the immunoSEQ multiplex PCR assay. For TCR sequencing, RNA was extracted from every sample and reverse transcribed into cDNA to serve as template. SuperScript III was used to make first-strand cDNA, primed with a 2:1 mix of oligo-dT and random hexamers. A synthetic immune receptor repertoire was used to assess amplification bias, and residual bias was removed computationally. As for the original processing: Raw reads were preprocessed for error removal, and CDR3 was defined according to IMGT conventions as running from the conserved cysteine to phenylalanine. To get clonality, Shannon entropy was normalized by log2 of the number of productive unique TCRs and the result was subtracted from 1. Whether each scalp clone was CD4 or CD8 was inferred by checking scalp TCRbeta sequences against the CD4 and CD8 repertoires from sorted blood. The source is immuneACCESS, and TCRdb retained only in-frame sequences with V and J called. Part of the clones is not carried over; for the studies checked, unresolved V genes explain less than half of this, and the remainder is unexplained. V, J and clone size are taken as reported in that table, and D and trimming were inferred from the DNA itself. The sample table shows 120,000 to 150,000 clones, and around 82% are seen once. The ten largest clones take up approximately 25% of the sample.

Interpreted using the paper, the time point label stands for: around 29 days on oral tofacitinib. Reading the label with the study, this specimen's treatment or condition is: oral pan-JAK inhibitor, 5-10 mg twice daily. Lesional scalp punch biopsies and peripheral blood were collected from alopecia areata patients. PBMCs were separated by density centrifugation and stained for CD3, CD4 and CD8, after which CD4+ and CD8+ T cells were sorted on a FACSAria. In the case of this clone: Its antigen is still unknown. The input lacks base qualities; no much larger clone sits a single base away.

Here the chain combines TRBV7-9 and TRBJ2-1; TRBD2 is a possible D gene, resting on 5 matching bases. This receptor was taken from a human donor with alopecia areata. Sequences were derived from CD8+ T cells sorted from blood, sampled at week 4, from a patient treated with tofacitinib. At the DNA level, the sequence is TGTGCCAGCAGCTCCACTACTAGCTCCTACAATGAGCAGTTCTTC. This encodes CASSSTTSSYNEQFF. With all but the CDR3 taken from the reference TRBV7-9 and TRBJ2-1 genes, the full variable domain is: DTGVSQNPRHKITKRGQNVTFRCDPISEHNRLYWYRQTLGQGPEFLTYFQNEAQLEKSRLLSDRFSAERPKGSFSTLEIQRTEQGDSAMYLCASSSTTSSYNEQFFGPGTRLTVL.